The 7 T cell receptor beta chains reported below all come from one sample, sequenced in a study of T cells after yellow fever vaccination. TCRdb used MiXCR to reprocess the 5' RACE reads, holding one entry per CDR3 protein. The sample lists some 290,000 distinct CDR3 sequences; about 10% were seen once. The specimen was CD4+ T cells sorted from PBMCs, collected 45 days after the yellow fever booster vaccination. The receptors were gathered from a man aged 18 to 35 who received the YFV17D yellow fever vaccine.

This clonotype has a handful of counts. The J gene is TRBJ2-7, the V gene TRBV4-3; no firm D call. Per the germline V gene, CDR1 is LGHNA and CDR2 is YSLEER. CDR3 length equals 13 residues. V lost 1 base and J 10 bases, leaving 14 bases between the germline ends. CDR3 in DNA: TGCGCCAGCAGCCAAGGTTTTAACGCCGGTCAGTACTTC. It is translated as CASSQGFNAGQYF.

There are a few counts of this clonotype. The chain carries TRBV7-8 and TRBJ2-7; no clear D. The germline V gene has CDR1 SGHVS and CDR2 FQNEAQ. The CDR3 totals 13 residues. V was shortened by 3 bases and J by 6 bases, with 12 bases between the two germline ends. CDR3 in DNA: TGTGCCAGCAGCTTCCGTCTGGGCGGCGAGCAGTACTTC. This gives the protein CASSFRLGGEQYF.

In its sample, this clonotype was seen a few times. This chain links TRBV6-6 with TRBJ1-4; D is possibly TRBD1 (6 bases). Trimming left V 6 bases short and J 4 bases short, with 12 bases between. Germline V gene sequence: CDR1 MNHNY, CDR2 SVGAGI (reference sequence). The CDR3 length is 14 residues. The CDR3 DNA reads as TGTGCCAGCAGCCGCGGACAGAATAATGAAAAACTGTTTTTT. Its protein is CASSRGQNNEKLFF.

This clonotype showed up just a few times. The rearrangement joins TRBV5-1 to TRBJ1-1, with D unresolved. The germline gives CDR1 SGHRS, CDR2 YFSETQ. V lost 4 bases to trimming and J lost 8 bases, with 12 bases between them. This CDR3 is 12 amino acids long. The CDR3 is CASSEGTAEAFF. The CDR3 DNA reads TGCGCCAGCAGCGAGGGAACGGCCGAAGCTTTCTTT.

This sequence joins TRBV5-4 and TRBJ2-5; tentatively, D is TRBD1 (6 bases). CDR3 length: 13 residues. The V end was cut by 7 bases, the J end by 2 bases, with 12 bases between. Germline V gene data show CDR1 as SGHNT and CDR2 as YYREEE (reference sequence). In DNA form, the CDR3 reads TGTGCCAGCTCGGGACAAGCACAAGAGACCCAGTACTTC. It yields the protein CASSGQAQETQYF.

In this sample, this clonotype turned up many times. The chain has TRBV12-5 and TRBJ2-3; D is ambiguous. The CDR3 totals 13 residues. Germline lookup yields CDR1 LGHNT and CDR2 FRNRAP. V shed 1 base and J shed 8 bases, with 10 bases lying between them. CDR3 loop: CASGLGGTVTQYF. CDR3 bases: TGTGCTAGTGGTTTGGGCGGCACGGTTACGCAGTATTTT.

This clonotype was recorded at least ten times. The rearrangement links TRBV24-1 to TRBJ2-5; 8 bases fit TRBD1. The germline V gene encodes CDR1 KGHDR and CDR2 SFDVKD. Losses at the gene ends were 4 bases for V and 4 bases for J; bases not matched to a gene: 13. The CDR3 is 17 amino acids. The DNA of the CDR3 is TGTGCCACCAGTGACGGGACAGGTGGACCTGGGGGAGAGACCCAGTACTTC. Translated: CATSDGTGGPGGETQYF.